Presented here are 14 T cell receptor beta chains from one specimen sequenced in a study of CD8+CD57+ T cells in acquired aplastic anemia. TCR beta VDJ and CDR3 profiling used genomic DNA as template. TCRdb recomputed calls from the reads with MiXCR, one row per CDR3 protein. The sample holds around 200,000 distinct CDR3 sequences; approximately 48% are singletons and the top ten take approximately 12%. Patients sequenced had flow cytometry evidence of CD8+CD57+ cell expansion. Sequenced input: sorted CD4+, CD8+, or CD8+CD57+ T cells (not recorded which) from PBMCs. These receptors originate from a human donor with aplastic anemia.

The V gene is TRBV19, the J gene TRBJ2-7; possibly TRBD1 or TRBD2 for D (5 bases each). Trimming cost V 3 bases and J 5 bases, with 20 bases left between them. Per the germline V gene, CDR1 is LNHDA and CDR2 is SQIVND (reference sequence). The CDR3 spans 16 residues. Here the CDR3 reads CASSMGVGTLRNEQYF. DNA of the CDR3: TGTGCCAGTAGTATGGGGGTGGGGACCCTAAGGAACGAGCAGTACTTC.

This clonotype was picked up many times. The J gene is TRBJ2-5, the V gene TRBV4-2, with 12 bases fitting TRBD2. J gave up 5 bases and V 4 bases, and 8 bases lay outside the gene matches. This CDR3 comprises 16 residues. Germline values: CDR1 LGHNA, CDR2 YNFKEQ. The CDR3 DNA follows: TGTGCCAGCAGCCCCACTAGCGGGGGGACGGGCGAGACCCAGTACTTC. Protein: CASSPTSGGTGETQYF.

In this sample, this clonotype turned up many times. The CDR3 nucleotides are TGCGCCAGCAGCTTGACGGGACAGGGCAACACCGGGGAGCTGTTTTTT. It specifies CASSLTGQGNTGELFF. J is TRBJ2-2 and V is TRBV5-1; 9 bases align to TRBD1. Germline CDR1 reads SGHRS; CDR2 reads YFSETQ. CDR3 length equals 16 residues. The V gene end was trimmed by 1 base and the J gene end by 2 bases; junction bases not matched to a gene: 3.

With respect to this clonotype: A clone one base away is much larger, so this may be a read error. The rearrangement links TRBV6-1 to TRBJ1-2; possibly TRBD1 for D (5 bases). The CDR3 is made up of 15 amino acids. The V end was cut by 8 bases, the J end by 4 bases, with 20 bases between. The germline V gene encodes CDR1 MNHNS and CDR2 SASEGT. The CDR3 DNA sequence: TGTGCCAGCTCACAAGGGGAGGTGGGCACCTATGGCTACACCTTC. Translated: CASSQGEVGTYGYTF.

The rearrangement joins TRBV2 to TRBJ1-1; D is uncertain. Looked up from germline, CDR1 is SNHLY and CDR2 is FYNNEI. This CDR3 is 14 amino acids long. Deletions cut 7 bases from V and 0 bases from J, with 12 bases between. The CDR3 sequence: CASMEGIMNTEAFF. DNA of the CDR3: TGTGCCAGCATGGAGGGCATCATGAACACTGAAGCTTTCTTT.

This clonotype was counted between two and nine times. The genes are TRBV18 and TRBJ1-1, with TRBD1 matching 7 bases. After removal of 4 bases from V and 1 base from J, the junction contained 3 bases not matched to a gene. Germline CDR1 is KGHSH and CDR2 is LQKENI. This CDR3 is built from 14 residues. CDR3 amino acids: CASSQSGGNTEAFF. In DNA form, the CDR3 reads TGTGCCAGCTCACAATCAGGGGGGAACACTGAAGCTTTCTTT. The full variable domain, with the rest looked up from reference TRBV18 and TRBJ1-1, is NAGVMQNPRHLVRRRGQEARLRCSPMKGHSHVYWYRQLPEEGLKFMVYLQKENIIDESGMPKERFSAEFPKEGPSILRIQQVVRGDSAAYFCASSQSGGNTEAFFGQGTRLTVV.

This clonotype was seen repeatedly, ten times or more. This sequence joins TRBV20-1 and TRBJ1-5; no reliable D call. Germline lookup yields CDR1 DFQATT and CDR2 SNEGSKA (reference sequence). This CDR3 region has 13 residues. V gave up 1 base and J gave up 4 bases, with 8 bases separating them. CDR3 sequence reads: CSARGGENQPQHF. Written as DNA, the CDR3 is TGCAGTGCTAGAGGCGGAGAGAATCAGCCCCAGCATTTT.

In this sample, this clonotype turned up many times. V usage is TRBV7-8 and J usage is TRBJ2-7; D remains ambiguous. The CDR3 loop spans 15 amino acids. Trimming pared 1 base from V and 1 base from J, leaving 11 bases between. The germline V gene encodes CDR1 SGHVS and CDR2 FQNEAQ. The DNA of the CDR3 is TGTGCCAGCAGCTTAGGCCAGGTTACTTCCTACGAGCAGTACTTC. It is translated as CASSLGQVTSYEQYF.

The chain is built from TRBV4-1 and TRBJ1-2, with D possibly matching TRBD1 (6 bases). Trimming removed 3 bases at V and 8 bases at J, with 31 bases between. Germline values: CDR1 MGHRA, CDR2 YSYEKL. The CDR3 totals 19 residues. CDR3 in DNA: TGCGCCAGCAGCCAGCCAGCCTATCGTCAGGGGCCCGGCTCTACGGGCTACACCTTC. Its protein product is CASSQPAYRQGPGSTGYTF.

In its sample, this clonotype was seen many times. V gene TRBV6-5 combines with J gene TRBJ1-1; D is uncertain. Trimming stripped 4 bases from V and 1 base from J, with 13 bases between. The CDR3 has 15 amino acids. Germline assignment: CDR1 MNHEY and CDR2 SVGAGI. CDR3 amino acids: CASSSWVLSNTEAFF. The DNA of the CDR3 is TGTGCCAGCAGTTCCTGGGTCCTATCGAACACTGAAGCTTTCTTT.

Turning to this clonotype: The germline gene is not matched at one end of the junction; a read error may be the cause. V is TRBV10-3 and J is TRBJ2-7; 12 positions agree with TRBD2. Germline lookup yields CDR1 ENHRY and CDR2 SYGVKD. The CDR3 is 16 amino acids. DNA of the CDR3: TGTGCCAGCAGTTACCCTAGCGGGAGGGTAGACGACGAGCAGTACTTC. Translating gives CASSYPSGRVDDEQYF.

In regard to this clonotype: A read error is likely, as this CDR3 ends without the conserved phenylalanine or tryptophan. The DNA is omitted, as the CDR3 cannot be located on it reliably, and the CDR3 follows TCRdb's listing. This chain connects TRBV7-3 to TRBJ2-2. Germline-derived CDR1 and CDR2 are SGHTA and FQGTGA. The CDR3 length is 13 residues, termini included. The CDR3 sequence: CASSREGTGEPFI.

V is TRBV6-1 and J is TRBJ1-2; D remains unclear. Trimming stripped 8 bases from V and 2 bases from J, with 9 bases between. The germline V gene has CDR1 MNHNS and CDR2 SASEGT. This CDR3 spans 12 amino acids. The CDR3 sequence is CASLVRNYGYTF. DNA for the CDR3: TGTGCCAGCCTAGTGCGGAACTATGGCTACACCTTC.

Ten or more counts support this clonotype. This chain uses TRBV11-2 with TRBJ1-5; D possibly corresponds to TRBD1 (5 bases). This CDR3 comprises 16 residues. Germline V gene data show CDR1 as SGHAT and CDR2 as FQNNGV. Trimming shortened V by 3 bases and J by 6 bases, and 18 bases separated the two germline ends. The CDR3 nucleotides are TGTGCCAGCAGCTTGTACGGGGCCGCGGGTGGTCAGCCCCAGCATTTT. Translating gives CASSLYGAAGGQPQHF.